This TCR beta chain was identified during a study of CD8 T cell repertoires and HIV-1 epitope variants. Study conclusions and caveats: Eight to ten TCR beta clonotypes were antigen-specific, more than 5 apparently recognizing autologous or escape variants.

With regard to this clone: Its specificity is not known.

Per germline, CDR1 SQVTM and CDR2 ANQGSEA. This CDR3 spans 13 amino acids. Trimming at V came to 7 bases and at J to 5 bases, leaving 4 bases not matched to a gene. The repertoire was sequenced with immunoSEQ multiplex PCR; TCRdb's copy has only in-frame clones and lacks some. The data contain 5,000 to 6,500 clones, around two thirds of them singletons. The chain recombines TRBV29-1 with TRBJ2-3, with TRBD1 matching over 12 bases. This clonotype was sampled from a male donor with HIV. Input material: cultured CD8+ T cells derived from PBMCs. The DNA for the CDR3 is TGCAGCGGGGGACAGGGGGCTGGAGATACGCAGTATTTT. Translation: CSGGQGAGDTQYF.